Shown below are 30 T cell receptor beta chains from a single sample sequenced in a study of lymphopenia after photon versus proton radiotherapy. Assay used: immunoSEQ multiplex PCR; TCRdb lists only in-frame clones, some missing. The table records 25,000 to 30,000 clones, about four fifths of them present only once. The sample was peripheral blood, taken from a patient treated with photon-based radiotherapy. The receptors derive from a woman aged 50 to 60 with pancreatic cancer.

V and J are TRBV19 and TRBJ1-2; TRBD1 might be the D (6 bases). CDR3 length: 15 amino acids. Germline V gene sequence: CDR1 LNHDA, CDR2 SQIVND (reference sequence). The ends were cut back, 5 bases at V and 4 bases at J, with 17 bases in the middle. CDR3 sequence: CASSVRAGDSYGYTF. DNA for the CDR3: TGTGCCAGTAGTGTCCGGGCAGGGGATTCCTATGGCTACACCTTC.

The rearrangement joins TRBV9 to TRBJ1-1; D gene uncertain. This CDR3 has 14 amino acids. Germline-derived CDR1 and CDR2 are SGDLS and YYNGEE. Trimming cost V 0 bases and J 1 base, with 7 bases left between them. The CDR3 nucleotides read TGTGCCAGCAGCGTAGCCGCAGCGAACACTGAAGCTTTCTTT. Translated, it gives CASSVAAANTEAFF.

J is TRBJ2-7 and V is TRBV5-1, with 10 bases fitting TRBD1. Trimming at V came to 0 bases and at J to 1 base, leaving 1 base not matched to a gene. This CDR3 contains 15 residues. In germline, CDR1 is SGHRS, CDR2 YFSETQ. The CDR3 bases are TGCGCCAGCAGCTTGGGGGGACAGGGGTCCTACGAGCAGTACTTC. Amino acids: CASSLGGQGSYEQYF.

V gene TRBV19 combines with J gene TRBJ2-3; 7 bases line up with TRBD2. Trimming removed 3 bases from V and 1 base from J; junction bases left unmatched: 7. CDR1 and CDR2 (germline): LNHDA, SQIVND (reference sequence). CDR3 length equals 16 residues. The CDR3 loop reads CASSITGLWGTDTQYF. In nucleotides, the CDR3 is TGTGCCAGTAGTATTACGGGACTATGGGGCACAGATACGCAGTATTTT. Based on the CDR3 plus reference TRBV19 and TRBJ2-3, the full variable domain is DGGITQSPKYLFRKEGQNVTLSCEQNLNHDAMYWYRQDPGQGLRLIYYSQIVNDFQKGDIAEGYSVSREKKESFPLTVTSAQKNPTAFYLCASSITGLWGTDTQYFGPGTRLTVL.

This sequence joins TRBV7-9 and TRBJ1-2; D is perhaps TRBD1 (5 bases). CDR1 SEHNR and CDR2 FQNEAQ come from the germline V gene (reference sequence). The V end was cut by 5 bases, the J end by 6 bases, with 13 bases between. The length of the CDR3 is 13 residues. The CDR3 reads CASSPTEGNGYTF. The CDR3 DNA sequence: TGTGCCAGCAGCCCCACAGAGGGGAATGGCTACACCTTC.

The V call is TRBV29-1, the J call TRBJ2-5, with a possible D match to TRBD1 (5 bases). This CDR3 region has 12 residues. CDR1 is SQVTM, CDR2 ANQGSEA, per germline. Between the trimmed V and J ends, which lost 5 bases and 3 bases, there was a span of 10 bases. CDR3 protein: CSVQGREETQYF. The CDR3 coding sequence is TGCAGCGTTCAGGGCAGGGAAGAGACCCAGTACTTC.

This sequence joins TRBV7-8 and TRBJ1-5; D might be TRBD1 (5 bases). The CDR3 totals 14 residues. The V gene lost 0 bases and the J gene lost 7 bases, with 10 bases spanning the gap. Per germline, CDR1 SGHVS and CDR2 FQNEAQ. DNA of the CDR3: TGTGCCAGCAGCTTAGCAGCAGGGCTCCAGCCCCAGCATTTT. Its translation is CASSLAAGLQPQHF.

This chain joins TRBV28 and TRBJ1-3; possibly TRBD1 for D (5 bases). The ends were cut back, 1 base at V and 0 bases at J, with 13 bases in the middle. This CDR3 contains 17 residues. Germline CDR1 reads MDHEN; CDR2 reads SYDVKM. The CDR3 here is CASSLFAGSGSGNTIYF. CDR3 DNA sequence: TGTGCCAGCAGTTTATTCGCAGGGTCTGGCTCTGGAAACACCATATATTTT.

CDR3 residues: CASSATVGGETQYF. Written as DNA, the CDR3 is TGTGCCAGCAGCGCCACCGTTGGGGGAGAGACCCAGTACTTC. J is TRBJ2-5 and V is TRBV14; D assignment may be TRBD1 or TRBD2 (5 bases each). CDR1 and CDR2 (germline): SGHDN, FVKESK. This CDR3 spans 14 amino acids. Trimming pared 5 bases from V and 4 bases from J, leaving 14 bases between.

This chain links TRBV30 with TRBJ1-5; no definite D call. The V and J ends lost 0 bases and 6 bases respectively, with 12 bases between them. This CDR3 has 14 amino acids. CDR1 and CDR2 (germline): GTSNPN, SVGIG (reference sequence). In DNA, the CDR3 is TGTGCCTGGAGTGTAGGCGGAGGGAGTCAGCCCCAGCATTTT. This encodes CAWSVGGGSQPQHF.

This rearrangement joins TRBV19 to TRBJ1-1; possibly TRBD1 for D (5 bases). The germline gives CDR1 LNHDA, CDR2 SQIVND (reference sequence). The ends were cut back, 5 bases at V and 9 bases at J, with 16 bases in the middle. The CDR3 is 13 residues long. CDR3 bases: TGTGCCAGTAGTCCCCACCGGGACGGCCAAGCTTTCTTT. This gives the protein CASSPHRDGQAFF.

This chain links TRBV11-2 with TRBJ1-1; the match to TRBD1 covers 8 bases. Germline lookup yields CDR1 SGHAT and CDR2 FQNNGV. The CDR3 covers 15 residues. The ends lost 5 bases at V and 0 bases at J; junction bases unmatched: 5. CDR3 in amino acids: CASSTDRGMNTEAFF. In nucleotides, the CDR3 is TGTGCCAGCAGCACCGACAGGGGAATGAACACTGAAGCTTTCTTT.

This chain links TRBV9 with TRBJ1-6; D is possibly TRBD1 (6 bases). The CDR3 extends over 15 amino acids. The germline CDR1 and CDR2 sequences are SGDLS and YYNGEE. Trimming took 3 bases from V and 7 from J, leaving 14 bases between them. The CDR3 DNA reads as TGTGCCAGCAGCGGACCGGGACAACAAAATTCACCCCTCCACTTT. Translating it yields CASSGPGQQNSPLHF.

The V call is TRBV28, the J call TRBJ1-1; D ambiguous. The CDR3 contains 13 residues. The germline gives CDR1 MDHEN, CDR2 SYDVKM. V gave up 2 bases and J gave up 3 bases, with 7 bases separating them. CDR3 bases: TGTGCCAGCAGTTTACTGCAGGACACTGAAGCTTTCTTT. This translates into CASSLLQDTEAFF.

This chain links TRBV7-2 with TRBJ2-7; TRBD1 might be the D (6 bases). The germline CDR1 and CDR2 sequences are SGHTA and FQGNSA. V gave up 2 bases and J gave up 5 bases, with 10 bases separating them. This CDR3 spans 13 amino acids. The CDR3 loop reads CASSLQGFNEQYF. The CDR3 DNA follows: TGTGCCAGCAGCTTACAGGGGTTCAACGAGCAGTACTTC. The full variable domain, completed using reference TRBV7-2 and TRBJ2-7, is GAGVSQSPSNKVTEKGKDVELRCDPISGHTALYWYRQSLGQGLEFLIYFQGNSAPDKSGLPSDRFSAERTGGSVSTLTIQRTQQEDSAVYLCASSLQGFNEQYFGPGTRLTVT.

This chain links TRBV5-4 with TRBJ2-3, with 7 bases aligning to TRBD1. Germline values: CDR1 SGHNT, CDR2 YYREEE (reference sequence). CDR3 length equals 15 residues. V shed 5 bases and J 3 bases; nucleotides not matched to a gene: 9. The CDR3 here is CASSWDSGMTDTQYF. The CDR3 DNA sequence: TGTGCCAGCAGTTGGGACAGTGGGATGACAGATACGCAGTATTTT.

The J gene is TRBJ2-5, the V gene TRBV5-5; D may correspond to TRBD1 or TRBD2 (5 bases each). The germline V gene has CDR1 SGHKS and CDR2 YYEKEE (reference sequence). V was cut by 0 bases and J by 10 bases, with 16 bases left in between. This CDR3 spans 14 amino acids. The CDR3: CASSLEVQGAYQYF. The CDR3 coding sequence is TGTGCCAGCAGCTTGGAGGTTCAGGGAGCGTACCAGTACTTC. The full variable domain, with the rest looked up from reference TRBV5-5 and TRBJ2-5, is DAGVTQSPTHLIKTRGQQVTLRCSPISGHKSVSWYQQVLGQGPQFIFQYYEKEERGRGNFPDRFSARQFPNYSSELNVNALLLGDSALYLCASSLEVQGAYQYFGPGTRLLVL.

V is TRBV29-1 and J is TRBJ2-3; 9 nucleotides line up with TRBD1. CDR1 and CDR2 (germline): SQVTM, ANQGSEA. V gave up 3 bases and J gave up 1 base; unmatched junction bases: 14. CDR3 length: 18 residues. As DNA, the CDR3 is TGCAGCGTTGACCTCTCCGGGACAGGGTTAGGGGGCACAGATACGCAGTATTTT. Residues: CSVDLSGTGLGGTDTQYF.

The V gene is TRBV7-9, the J gene TRBJ1-4; D remains unclear. CDR1 SEHNR and CDR2 FQNEAQ come from the germline V gene (reference sequence). Trimming removed 1 base from V and 8 bases from J, with 8 bases in between. The CDR3 consists of 13 residues. The CDR3 bases are TGTGCCAGCAGCTTAGGGGGAAAGGAAAAACTGTTTTTT. It specifies CASSLGGKEKLFF.

This chain uses TRBV9 with TRBJ2-3; TRBD2 is a possible D gene (6 bases). Germline V gives CDR1 SGDLS, CDR2 YYNGEE. This CDR3 region has 16 residues. Trimming cost V 0 bases and J 0 bases, with 11 bases left between them. The CDR3 coding sequence is TGTGCCAGCAGCGTAGAGGGACTTGGAAGCACAGATACGCAGTATTTT. Translation: CASSVEGLGSTDTQYF.

V is TRBV7-7 and J is TRBJ2-6; D is unresolved. V gave up 5 bases and J gave up 0 bases, with 11 bases separating them. This CDR3 region has 16 residues. The germline CDR1 and CDR2 sequences are SSHAT and FNYEAQ (reference sequence). The CDR3 DNA is TGTGCCAGCAGCCCGCAGGATTACTCTGGGGCCAACGTCCTGACTTTC. Protein product: CASSPQDYSGANVLTF.

This clone was observed a handful of times. The CDR3 region is CASRLTYQETQYF. In DNA, the CDR3 is TGTGCCAGTCGCCTCACGTACCAAGAGACCCAGTACTTC. The genes are TRBV19 and TRBJ2-5; D is undetermined. CDR1 and CDR2 from the germline V gene are LNHDA and SQIVND (reference sequence). The V end lost 8 bases, the J end lost 0 bases, and 10 bases lay between the germline ends. CDR3 size: 13 residues.

The V gene is TRBV5-4, the J gene TRBJ2-2, with unresolved D. The germline V gene encodes CDR1 SGHNT and CDR2 YYREEE (reference sequence). The CDR3 has 13 amino acids. The V end was cut by 3 bases, the J end by 5 bases, with 8 bases between. The CDR3 loop is CASSSEKTGELFF. In nucleotides, the CDR3 is TGTGCCAGCAGCTCGGAGAAAACCGGGGAGCTGTTTTTT.

This chain links TRBV4-2 with TRBJ2-7, with no clear D. Germline-derived CDR1 and CDR2 are LGHNA and YNFKEQ. The CDR3 extends over 15 amino acids. The V gene lost 3 bases and the J gene lost 1 base, with 13 bases spanning the gap. DNA of the CDR3: TGTGCCAGCAGCCATACATCGGAAGGGTCCTACGAGCAGTACTTC. The encoded protein is CASSHTSEGSYEQYF.

In its sample, this clone was seen a few times. The V and J genes are TRBV6-5 and TRBJ2-5; 11 bases fit TRBD2. CDR1 is MNHEY, CDR2 SVGAGI, per germline. J lost 1 base, V lost 8 bases, and 6 bases had no gene match. The CDR3 is 15 residues long. The CDR3 loop reads CASGGLADIQETQYF. CDR3 sequence (DNA): TGTGCCAGCGGGGGACTAGCGGACATCCAAGAGACCCAGTACTTC.

V and J are TRBV29-1 and TRBJ2-7; possible D gene TRBD2, 6 bases. The CDR3 is 11 amino acids. From germline, CDR1 is SQVTM and CDR2 ANQGSEA. V was clipped by 6 bases and J by 9 bases, with 15 bases between them. CDR3 in DNA: TGCAGCGTCGTTGGGGGGTTCGGGCAGTACTTC. The encoded protein is CSVVGGFGQYF.

The chain carries TRBV4-3 and TRBJ2-6; 7 bases are a match to TRBD2. Germline values: CDR1 LGHNA, CDR2 YSLEER. The CDR3 has 16 residues. V shed 0 bases, J shed 4 bases, and the junction held 3 bases outside the gene matches. The CDR3 reads CASSQEGGTGANVLTF. The CDR3 DNA reads TGCGCCAGCAGCCAAGAGGGGGGGACCGGGGCCAACGTCCTGACTTTC.

The chain is built from TRBV7-8 and TRBJ1-5; TRBD1 is a possible D gene (6 bases). Trimming took 4 bases from V and 4 from J, leaving 11 bases between them. Germline V CDR1 and CDR2: SGHVS, FQNEAQ. The CDR3 is made up of 14 amino acids. The chain's CDR3 is CASSYIRGNQPQHF. The CDR3 DNA follows: TGTGCCAGCAGCTATATCAGGGGAAATCAGCCCCAGCATTTT.

The chain is built from TRBV28 and TRBJ2-7; TRBD1 aligns across 8 bases. V lost 6 bases and J lost 6; bases outside the gene matches: 7. Germline CDR1 and CDR2: MDHEN and SYDVKM. This CDR3 has 13 amino acids. CDR3 loop: CASRGQVGGEQYF. The CDR3 DNA sequence: TGTGCCAGCAGGGGACAGGTCGGGGGCGAGCAGTACTTC.

The chain carries TRBV7-8 and TRBJ2-7, with D possibly TRBD2 on 6 matching bases. Germline V gene lookup returns CDR1 SGHVS and CDR2 FQNEAQ. The CDR3 has 16 residues. V was shortened by 5 bases and J by 4 bases, with 21 bases between the two germline ends. The CDR3 DNA reads TGTGCCAGCAGCCTCTCCGGTGGGCGGGATCAATACGAGCAGTACTTC. This translates into CASSLSGGRDQYEQYF.